This T cell receptor (beta chain) was recovered during a study of monozygotic twins with cystic fibrosis. Across the whole study: Approximately 3 micrograms of fragmented DNA underwent around 15 PCR cycles for library preparation.

Generated by immunoSEQ multiplex PCR, the TCRdb table keeps only in-frame clones and is missing some. This table has some 25,000 clones, approximately 96% appearing once. A remark on this clone: Its antigen is as yet unknown. The limits of the CDR3 on the DNA are not certain, so only TCRdb's listed CDR3 is given.

Germline V lookup: CDR1 SGHRS, CDR2 YFSETQ. The CDR3 is 15 residues long, ends included. Notes on the study in general: Monozygotic CF twins shared more identical nucleotide clonotypes than unrelated patients. Co-twins had the most similar V usage for 13 of 16 pairs, J for 8. The repertoire was suggested to be naive-dominated, clonality median about 0.01.

The source of this sequence is a girl aged 2 to 9 with cystic fibrosis. Sample: blood. The V call is TRBV5-1, the J call TRBJ2-1; the table gives TRBD2 as D, unverified against the DNA. The CDR3 reads CASSSGLSGRNEQFF.